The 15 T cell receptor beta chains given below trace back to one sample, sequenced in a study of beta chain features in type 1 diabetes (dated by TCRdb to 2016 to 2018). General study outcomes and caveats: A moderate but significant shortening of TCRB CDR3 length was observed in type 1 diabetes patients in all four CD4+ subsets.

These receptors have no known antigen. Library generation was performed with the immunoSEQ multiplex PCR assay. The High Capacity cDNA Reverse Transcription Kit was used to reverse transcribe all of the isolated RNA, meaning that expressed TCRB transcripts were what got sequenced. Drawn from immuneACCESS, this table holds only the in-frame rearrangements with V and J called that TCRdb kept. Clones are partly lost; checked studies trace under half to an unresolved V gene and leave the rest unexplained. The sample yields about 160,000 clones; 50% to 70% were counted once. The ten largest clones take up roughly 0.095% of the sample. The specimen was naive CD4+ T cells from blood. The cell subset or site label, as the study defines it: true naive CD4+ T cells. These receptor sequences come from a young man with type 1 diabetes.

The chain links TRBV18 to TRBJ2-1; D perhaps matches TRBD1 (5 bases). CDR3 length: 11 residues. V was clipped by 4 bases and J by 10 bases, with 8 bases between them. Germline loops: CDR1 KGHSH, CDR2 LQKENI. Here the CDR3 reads CASSLQGEQFF. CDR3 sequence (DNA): TGTGCCAGCTCACTGCAGGGCGAGCAGTTCTTC.

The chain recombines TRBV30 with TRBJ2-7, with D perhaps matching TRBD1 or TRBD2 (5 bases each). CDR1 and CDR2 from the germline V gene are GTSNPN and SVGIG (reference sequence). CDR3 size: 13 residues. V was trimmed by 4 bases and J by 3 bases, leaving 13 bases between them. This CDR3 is CAWTGLTYYEQYF. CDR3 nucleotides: TGTGCCTGGACGGGGCTAACATACTACGAGCAGTACTTC.

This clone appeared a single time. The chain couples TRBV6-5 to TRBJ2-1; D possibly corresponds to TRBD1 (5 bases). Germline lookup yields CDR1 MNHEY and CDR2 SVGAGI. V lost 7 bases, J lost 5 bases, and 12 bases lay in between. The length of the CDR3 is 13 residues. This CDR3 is CASTTETHNEQFF. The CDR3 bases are TGTGCCAGCACGACAGAGACTCACAATGAGCAGTTCTTC.

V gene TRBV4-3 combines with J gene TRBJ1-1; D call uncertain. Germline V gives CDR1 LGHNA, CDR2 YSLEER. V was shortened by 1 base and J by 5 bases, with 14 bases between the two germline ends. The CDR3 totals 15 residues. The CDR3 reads CASSQGGWKPTEAFF. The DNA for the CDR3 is TGCGCCAGCAGCCAAGGGGGATGGAAGCCTACTGAAGCTTTCTTT.

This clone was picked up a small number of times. This CDR3 reads CSVVGSGGPGGEQYF. The CDR3 DNA reads TGCAGCGTTGTCGGTAGCGGGGGTCCCGGAGGCGAGCAGTACTTC. The chain employs TRBV29-1 and TRBJ2-7, with 9 bases fitting TRBD2. The CDR3 covers 15 residues. The germline V gene has CDR1 SQVTM and CDR2 ANQGSEA. The V gene end was trimmed by 4 bases and the J gene end by 6 bases; junction bases not matched to a gene: 13.

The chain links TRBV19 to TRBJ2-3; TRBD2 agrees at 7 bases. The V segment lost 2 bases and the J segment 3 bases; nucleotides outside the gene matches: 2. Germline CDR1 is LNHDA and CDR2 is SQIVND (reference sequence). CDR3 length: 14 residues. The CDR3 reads CASSILRGTDTQYF. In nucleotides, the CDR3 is TGTGCCAGTAGTATATTGCGGGGGACAGATACGCAGTATTTT.

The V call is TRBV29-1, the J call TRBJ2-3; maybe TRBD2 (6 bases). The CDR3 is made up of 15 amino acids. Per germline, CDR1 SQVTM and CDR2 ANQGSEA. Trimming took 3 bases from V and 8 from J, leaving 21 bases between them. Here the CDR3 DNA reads TGCAGCGTTGAGTCGGGACTTAGAGAGTCGGGTACGCAGTATTTT. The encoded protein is CSVESGLRESGTQYF.

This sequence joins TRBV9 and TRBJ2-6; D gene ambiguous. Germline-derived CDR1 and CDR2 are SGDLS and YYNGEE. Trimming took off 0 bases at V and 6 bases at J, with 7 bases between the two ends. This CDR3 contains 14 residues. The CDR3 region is CASSVGVVANVLTF. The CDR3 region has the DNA TGTGCCAGCAGCGTAGGCGTCGTGGCCAACGTCCTGACTTTC.

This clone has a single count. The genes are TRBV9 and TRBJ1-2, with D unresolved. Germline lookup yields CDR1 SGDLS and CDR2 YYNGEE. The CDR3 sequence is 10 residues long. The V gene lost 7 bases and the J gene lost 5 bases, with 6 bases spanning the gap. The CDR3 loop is CASGDYGYTF. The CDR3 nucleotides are TGTGCCAGCGGGGATTATGGCTACACCTTC.

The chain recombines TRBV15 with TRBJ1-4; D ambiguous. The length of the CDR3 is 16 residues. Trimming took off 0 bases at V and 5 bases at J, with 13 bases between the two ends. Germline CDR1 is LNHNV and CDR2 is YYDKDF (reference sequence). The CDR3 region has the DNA TGTGCCACCAGCAGAGATCTGGTCGGAATGAATGAAAAACTGTTTTTT. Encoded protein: CATSRDLVGMNEKLFF.

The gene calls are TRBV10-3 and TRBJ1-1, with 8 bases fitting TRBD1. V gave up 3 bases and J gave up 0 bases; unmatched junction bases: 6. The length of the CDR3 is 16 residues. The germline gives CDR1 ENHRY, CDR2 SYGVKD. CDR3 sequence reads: CAISDDRGGVNTEAFF. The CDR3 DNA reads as TGTGCCATCAGTGATGACAGGGGAGGGGTGAACACTGAAGCTTTCTTT.

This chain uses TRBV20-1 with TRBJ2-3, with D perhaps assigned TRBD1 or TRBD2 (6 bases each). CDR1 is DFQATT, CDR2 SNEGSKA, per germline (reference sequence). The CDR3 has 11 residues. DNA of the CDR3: TGCGGGGGGCGGCACGGGGATACGCAGTATTTT. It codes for CGGRHGDTQYF.

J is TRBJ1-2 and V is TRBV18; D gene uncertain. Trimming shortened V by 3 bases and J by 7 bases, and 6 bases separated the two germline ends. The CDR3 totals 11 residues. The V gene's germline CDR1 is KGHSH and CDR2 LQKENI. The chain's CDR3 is CASSPQLGYTF. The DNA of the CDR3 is TGTGCCAGCTCACCGCAGCTTGGCTACACCTTC. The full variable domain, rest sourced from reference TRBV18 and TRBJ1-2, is NAGVMQNPRHLVRRRGQEARLRCSPMKGHSHVYWYRQLPEEGLKFMVYLQKENIIDESGMPKERFSAEFPKEGPSILRIQQVVRGDSAAYFCASSPQLGYTFGSGTRLTVV.

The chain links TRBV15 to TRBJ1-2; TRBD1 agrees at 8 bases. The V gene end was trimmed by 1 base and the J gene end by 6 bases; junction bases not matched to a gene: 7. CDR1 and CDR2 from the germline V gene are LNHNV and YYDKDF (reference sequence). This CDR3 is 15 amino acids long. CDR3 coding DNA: TGTGCCACCAGCAGAGGATCAGGGGGCGAGGATGGCTACACCTTC. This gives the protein CATSRGSGGEDGYTF.

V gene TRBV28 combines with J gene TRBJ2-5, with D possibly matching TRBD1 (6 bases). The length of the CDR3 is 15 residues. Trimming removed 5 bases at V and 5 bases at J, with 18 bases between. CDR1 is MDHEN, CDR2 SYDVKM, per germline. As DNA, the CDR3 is TGTGCCAGCAGTGTATCCGGGTTCCAGGGGGAGACCCAGTACTTC. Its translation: CASSVSGFQGETQYF.